A selection of T cell receptor beta chains follows, all from one sample in a study of cytomegalovirus exposure and HLA in healthy donors. Sequencing was performed with immunoSEQ multiplex PCR; in TCRdb, only in-frame clones are kept and a portion is missing. The data show 130,000 to 150,000 clones, roughly four fifths seen once. The specimen was PBMCs. The source is a woman aged 60-75 years in good health and CMV-seropositive. Both conserved end residues are part of each CDR3. The order of the fields is clone size, V gene, D gene, J gene, CDR3 protein, CDR3 DNA. D genes are given only for firm matches. Clone size is stated in some rows and not others, as once, few, many or a class when expanded.

once,TRBV19,NA,TRBJ1-5,CASRRTPGQYSNQPQHF,TGTGCCAGTAGGAGAACTCCGGGACAATATAGCAATCAGCCCCAGCATTTT
NA,TRBV11-2,TRBD2,TRBJ2-3,CASSLDLTSGSSTDTQYF,TGTGCCAGCAGCTTAGATCTCACTAGCGGGTCTAGCACAGATACGCAGTATTTT
few,TRBV6-5,TRBD1,TRBJ1-5,CASSGQGRNQPQHF,TGTGCCAGCAGTGGACAGGGAAGGAATCAGCCCCAGCATTTT
once,TRBV30,NA,TRBJ1-5,CAWSSARQNQPQHF,TGTGCCTGGAGCTCAGCCAGACAAAATCAGCCCCAGCATTTT
NA,TRBV29-1,NA,TRBJ1-1,CSVEAGGNTEAFF,TGCAGCGTTGAAGCCGGGGGTAACACTGAAGCTTTCTTT
NA,TRBV18,NA,TRBJ2-7,CASSPGRAEQYF,TGTGCCAGCTCACCTGGGCGGGCCGAGCAGTACTTC
NA,TRBV15,NA,TRBJ1-1,CATSRGAGLNTEAFF,TGTGCCACCAGCAGAGGGGCAGGATTGAACACTGAAGCTTTCTTT
few,TRBV6-6,NA,TRBJ2-1,CASSDPLANEQFF,TGTGCCAGCAGTGATCCTCTAGCCAATGAGCAGTTCTTC
NA,TRBV28,TRBD1,TRBJ1-5,CASTPNDRVKRSYQPQHF,TGTGCCAGCACCCCCAACGACAGGGTTAAAAGGTCGTATCAGCCCCAGCATTTT
NA,TRBV30,TRBD2,TRBJ2-7,CAWSVRKGSGAGYEQYF,TGTGCCTGGAGTGTAAGGAAGGGATCTGGAGCGGGGTACGAGCAGTACTTC
NA,TRBV4-2,TRBD1,TRBJ1-3,CASRRDRVSGNTIYF,TGTGCCAGCAGGCGGGACAGGGTCTCTGGAAACACCATATATTTT
few,TRBV6-1,NA,TRBJ1-1,CASRDRAATEAFF,TGTGCCAGCAGGGACAGAGCCGCCACTGAAGCTTTCTTT
NA,TRBV27,NA,TRBJ2-5,CASSALRVGIETQYF,TGTGCCAGCAGTGCTCTCAGGGTGGGGATTGAGACCCAGTACTTC
NA,TRBV28,TRBD2,TRBJ2-3,CASSPFTGTRVTDTQYF,TGTGCCAGCAGTCCCTTCACCGGGACTAGAGTGACAGATACGCAGTATTTT
NA,TRBV7-9,NA,TRBJ2-1,CASSMQVMNEQFF,TGTGCCAGCAGCATGCAGGTGATGAATGAGCAGTTCTTC
NA,TRBV5-1,NA,TRBJ2-7,CASRGGSYEQYF,TGCGCCAGCCGAGGCGGCTCCTACGAGCAGTACTTC
NA,TRBV2,NA,TRBJ1-4,CASSERSSSEKLFF,TGTGCCAGCAGTGAGCGGTCATCCTCTGAAAAACTGTTTTTT
NA,TRBV5-1,NA,TRBJ1-4,CASSSGGAANEKLFF,TGCGCCAGCAGCAGCGGGGGGGCTGCTAATGAAAAACTGTTTTTT
NA,TRBV5-4,TRBD1,TRBJ2-1,CASRSGQGEYNEQFF,TGTGCCAGCAGATCGGGACAGGGAGAGTACAATGAGCAGTTCTTC
few,TRBV6-5,TRBD2,TRBJ2-1,CASSYYSGRSDNEQFF,TGTGCCAGCAGTTACTATAGCGGGAGATCAGACAATGAGCAGTTCTTC
once,TRBV7-2,TRBD1,TRBJ1-6,CASSADRETPLHF,TGTGCCAGCAGCGCCGACAGGGAAACACCCCTCCACTTT